This passage covers 24 T cell receptor beta chains from one sample sequenced in a study of blood T cell repertoires in COVID-19. Sequencing used immunoSEQ multiplex PCR; TCRdb keeps in-frame clones, though not all of them. The sample shows under 300,000 clones, approximately 90% of them seen only once. Material for sequencing was PBMCs or T cells enriched from blood (not recorded which). All receptors derive from a woman in her 30s with acute COVID-19.

This chain uses TRBV11-2 with TRBJ1-5; no firm D call. This CDR3 comprises 15 residues. V lost 2 bases to trimming and J lost 4 bases, with 12 bases between them. Germline CDR1 reads SGHAT; CDR2 reads FQNNGV. The CDR3 bases are TGTGCCAGCAGCTTATCGTCCCAGTTGAATCAGCCCCAGCATTTT. This encodes CASSLSSQLNQPQHF.

This chain links TRBV30 with TRBJ2-3; perhaps TRBD1 as D (5 bases). In germline, CDR1 is GTSNPN, CDR2 SVGIG (reference sequence). The CDR3 contains 14 residues. V lost 0 bases and J 0 bases, leaving 7 bases between the germline ends. CDR3 residues: CAWSVQVSTDTQYF. The CDR3 region has the DNA TGTGCCTGGAGTGTACAGGTTAGCACAGATACGCAGTATTTT.

The CDR3 reads CASSIESRGYNEQFF. CDR3 bases: TGTGCCAGTAGTATAGAAAGCAGGGGATACAATGAGCAGTTCTTC. The chain couples TRBV19 to TRBJ2-1, with a weak D call TRBD1 (6 bases). V was cut by 0 bases and J by 4 bases, with 10 bases left in between. Germline V gene lookup returns CDR1 LNHDA and CDR2 SQIVND (reference sequence). This CDR3 contains 15 residues.

V is TRBV7-2 and J is TRBJ1-2; 8 bases agree with TRBD1. Germline loops: CDR1 SGHTA, CDR2 FQGNSA. Trimming cost V 6 bases and J 4 bases; bases outside gene matches: 7. This CDR3 has 14 amino acids. CDR3 DNA sequence: TGTGCCAGCAGACAGGGGGTTGGGGGCTATGGCTACACCTTC. Translating gives CASRQGVGGYGYTF.

This clone was recorded once. In DNA, the CDR3 is TGTGCCAGCAGCCAAGCCGGGACAAATAATCAGCCCCAGCATTTT. Its translation is CASSQAGTNNQPQHF. This chain links TRBV16 with TRBJ1-5; TRBD1 is a possible D gene (6 bases). Germline V lookup: CDR1 KGHSY, CDR2 FQNENV. The V gene lost 2 bases and the J gene lost 4 bases, with 12 bases spanning the gap. This CDR3 comprises 15 residues. The full variable domain, completed using reference TRBV16 and TRBJ1-5, is GEEVAQTPKHLVRGEGQKAKLYCAPIKGHSYVFWYQQVLKNEFKFLISFQNENVFDETGMPKERFSAKCLPNSPCSLEIQATKLEDSAVYFCASSQAGTNNQPQHFGDGTRLSIL.

The chain has TRBV5-6 and TRBJ2-3; 9 bases are a match to TRBD2. Germline V CDR1 and CDR2: SGHDT, YYEEEE. The V and J ends lost 4 bases and 1 base, in that order; junction bases with no gene match: 4. This CDR3 has 15 residues. The CDR3 coding sequence is TGTGCCAGCAGCGAGGGACTAGCCGGCACAGATACGCAGTATTTT. It encodes CASSEGLAGTDTQYF.

The table lists this clone with a few counts. J is TRBJ1-3 and V is TRBV9, with D maybe TRBD1 (6 bases). The CDR3 runs 15 residues. Germline loops: CDR1 SGDLS, CDR2 YYNGEE. Trimming removed 4 bases from V and 0 bases from J, with 11 bases in between. In nucleotides, the CDR3 is TGTGCCAGCAGCACAGGGACGGACTCTGGAAACACCATATATTTT. It codes for CASSTGTDSGNTIYF.

The chain joins TRBV6-5 to TRBJ1-5; D call uncertain. The CDR3 consists of 13 residues. Trimming stripped 6 bases from V and 9 bases from J, with 15 bases between. CDR1 and CDR2 from the germline V gene are MNHEY and SVGAGI. For the CDR3, the DNA is TGTGCCAGCAGCAACACTTTTGGGAGGCCCCAGCATTTT. Translation: CASSNTFGRPQHF.

V and J are TRBV5-1 and TRBJ2-7, with 9 positions matching TRBD1. The J segment lost 3 bases and the V segment lost 0 bases, leaving 1 base of the junction unmatched. This CDR3 contains 14 residues. Germline CDR1 SGHRS, CDR2 YFSETQ. CDR3 coding DNA: TGCGCCAGCAGCTTGGGGGGACAGGGCTACGAGCAGTACTTC. This translates into CASSLGGQGYEQYF. Full variable domain (outside the CDR3, taken from reference TRBV5-1 and TRBJ2-7): KAGVTQTPRYLIKTRGQQVTLSCSPISGHRSVSWYQQTPGQGLQFLFEYFSETQRNKGNFPGRFSGRQFSNSRSEMNVSTLELGDSALYLCASSLGGQGYEQYFGPGTRLTVT.

This clone came up once. The rearrangement uses TRBV13 and TRBJ1-1; 10 bases agree with TRBD1. After removal of 4 bases from V and 6 bases from J, the junction contained 11 bases not matched to a gene. The CDR3 contains 16 residues. CDR1 is PRHDT, CDR2 FYEKMQ, per germline (reference sequence). This CDR3 reads CASSSYPGTGVSEAFF. CDR3 DNA sequence: TGTGCCAGCAGCTCATACCCAGGGACAGGGGTATCTGAAGCTTTCTTT.

The chain links TRBV7-6 to TRBJ2-1, with 10 bases aligning to TRBD2. The V gene end was trimmed by 5 bases and the J gene end by 6 bases; junction bases not matched to a gene: 13. The germline gives CDR1 SGHVS, CDR2 FNYEAQ. The CDR3 is 17 residues long. The CDR3 bases are TGTGCCAGCAGCCCCCGGGGGAGCGGGAGGGCCCTCAATGAGCAGTTCTTC. The encoded protein is CASSPRGSGRALNEQFF.

In its sample, this clone was seen once. The chain uses TRBV4-2 and TRBJ1-5; D not resolved. There are 14 residues in the CDR3. Per germline, CDR1 LGHNA and CDR2 YNFKEQ. Between the trimmed V and J ends, which lost 0 bases and 5 bases, there was a span of 8 bases. CDR3 sequence (DNA): TGTGCCAGCAGCCAAGATCTGAGGGATCAGCCCCAGCATTTT. Translation: CASSQDLRDQPQHF.

The chain uses TRBV6-1 and TRBJ1-6; no firm D call. The germline gives CDR1 MNHNS, CDR2 SASEGT. The length of the CDR3 is 17 residues. With 4 bases removed from V and 9 bases from J, the gap between germline ends came to 22 bases. The CDR3 DNA is TGTGCCAGCAGTGCCTTACACCCGCGGACGGGAGGTTCACCCCTCCACTTT. Translation: CASSALHPRTGGSPLHF.

V and J are TRBV10-3 and TRBJ1-6, with D hard to call. Germline V gene sequence: CDR1 ENHRY, CDR2 SYGVKD. Trimming took off 10 bases at V and 9 bases at J, with 16 bases between the two ends. This CDR3 is 13 amino acids long. The CDR3 bases are TGTGCCACCCAGGACGGGAGCGGTTCACCCCTCCACTTT. Translation gives CATQDGSGSPLHF.

The chain links TRBV3-1 (or the pseudogene TRBV3-2) to TRBJ2-7; 8 nucleotides line up with TRBD2. The CDR3 has 15 residues. Germline values: CDR1 LGHDT, CDR2 YNNKEL (reference sequence). J was trimmed by 3 bases and V by 5 bases; bases with no gene match: 9. The DNA for the CDR3 is TGTGCCAGCAGCAACCCAGCGGGAGTGGGCTACGAGCAGTACTTC. Protein sequence: CASSNPAGVGYEQYF.

A few counts support this clone. V gene TRBV27 combines with J gene TRBJ2-1; 12 positions match TRBD2. Germline values: CDR1 MNHEY, CDR2 SMNVEV (reference sequence). V shed 0 bases and J 7 bases; nucleotides not matched to a gene: 13. The CDR3 length is 19 residues. The CDR3 protein is CASSLSGPTSGRSLNEQFF. The CDR3 coding sequence is TGTGCCAGCAGTTTATCGGGGCCGACTAGCGGGAGAAGTTTGAATGAGCAGTTCTTC.

This clone was detected only a few times. The V gene is TRBV5-5, the J gene TRBJ1-5; TRBD1 matches 8 bases. There are 16 residues in the CDR3. CDR1 is SGHKS and CDR2 is YYEKEE in the germline V gene (reference sequence). With V trimmed by 4 bases and J by 6 bases, 12 bases remained unmatched. This chain's CDR3 is CASSEGTGRPSQPQHF. The CDR3 DNA follows: TGTGCCAGCAGCGAGGGGACAGGTCGGCCCAGTCAGCCCCAGCATTTT.

The chain carries TRBV9 and TRBJ2-7; a weak D match, TRBD1 (6 bases). There are 18 residues in the CDR3. Per the germline V gene, CDR1 is SGDLS and CDR2 is YYNGEE. Trimming stripped 2 bases from V and 2 bases from J, with 23 bases between. As DNA, the CDR3 is TGTGCCAGCAGCGTCCGGGACATCGTTCCGGAGACCACCTACGAGCAGTACTTC. Protein product: CASSVRDIVPETTYEQYF.

This chain joins TRBV28 and TRBJ2-5, with D hard to call. Per germline, CDR1 MDHEN and CDR2 SYDVKM. This CDR3 is built from 13 residues. Trimming removed 3 bases at V and 2 bases at J, with 7 bases between. For the CDR3, the DNA is TGTGCCAGCAGTTTGGGCTGGCAAGAGACCCAGTACTTC. Translation: CASSLGWQETQYF.

The V and J genes are TRBV6-2 or TRBV6-3 and TRBJ2-7, with TRBD2 matching over 9 bases. Germline V gene sequence: CDR1 MNHEY, CDR2 SVGEGT. The V and J ends lost 0 bases and 4 bases, in that order; junction bases with no gene match: 10. The length of the CDR3 is 17 residues. The CDR3 coding sequence is TGTGCCAGCAGTTACTCGAATTGGGCTAGCGGGACTTACGAGCAGTACTTC. Its protein product is CASSYSNWASGTYEQYF.

The chain couples TRBV4-2 to TRBJ2-2, with a weak D call TRBD2 (5 bases). The CDR3 spans 14 residues. V dropped 1 base and J dropped 6 bases, with 9 bases sitting between them. Germline CDR1 and CDR2: LGHNA and YNFKEQ. CDR3 loop: CASSQAGRAGELFF. CDR3 DNA sequence: TGTGCCAGCAGCCAAGCTGGGCGGGCCGGGGAGCTGTTTTTT.

V usage is TRBV6-5 and J usage is TRBJ1-3; TRBD1 is a possible D gene (6 bases). This CDR3 is 15 amino acids long. The germline gives CDR1 MNHEY, CDR2 SVGAGI. V lost 7 bases and J 0 bases, leaving 13 bases between the germline ends. For the CDR3, the DNA is TGTGCCAGCATATTCGAGGGGGACTCTGGAAACACCATATATTTT. It codes for CASIFEGDSGNTIYF.

The count of this clone is one. This sequence joins TRBV6-1 and TRBJ1-5, with D perhaps TRBD1 (5 bases). V was pared by 1 base and J by 9 bases, with 13 bases between. CDR3 length equals 14 residues. Per germline, CDR1 MNHNS and CDR2 SASEGT. CDR3 in DNA: TGTGCCAGCAGTGAAGGGGAGGCCGGGGGGCCCCAGCATTTT. The encoded protein is CASSEGEAGGPQHF.

V and J are TRBV2 and TRBJ1-1; D is possibly TRBD1 (6 bases). Trimming removed 6 bases from V and 1 base from J, with 12 bases in between. CDR3 size: 14 residues. CDR1 is SNHLY and CDR2 is FYNNEI in the germline V gene. In DNA form, the CDR3 reads TGTGCCAGCAGAAAGACAGGACCGAACACTGAAGCTTTCTTT. Encoded protein: CASRKTGPNTEAFF.